The clone carrying this T cell receptor (beta chain) was seen more than once but under ten times. The antigen remains unidentified. The data originate from a study of T cell responses to AZD1222 COVID-19 vaccine. Overall study results and limits: Mostly white British, mostly female donors; authors suggested clonal diversity may be underestimated.

Using immunoSEQ multiplex PCR, the repertoire was profiled, and TCRdb retains in-frame clones only, with some absent. The sample records roughly 120,000 clones, approximately 90% being singletons. Germline V gives CDR1 SEHNR, CDR2 FQNEAQ (reference sequence). This CDR3 region has 16 residues. Trimming removed 4 bases from V and 0 bases from J; junction bases left unmatched: 9. The source of this sequence is an adult who received the AZD1222 COVID-19 vaccine. The sequences come from peripheral blood, collected 28 days after the second AZD1222 dose. The rearrangement links TRBV7-9 to TRBJ2-7, with 7 bases that match TRBD2. Here the CDR3 reads CASSSSRRGSSYEQYF. In nucleotides, the CDR3 is TGTGCCAGCAGCTCCTCCCGGCGGGGGAGCTCCTACGAGCAGTACTTC.